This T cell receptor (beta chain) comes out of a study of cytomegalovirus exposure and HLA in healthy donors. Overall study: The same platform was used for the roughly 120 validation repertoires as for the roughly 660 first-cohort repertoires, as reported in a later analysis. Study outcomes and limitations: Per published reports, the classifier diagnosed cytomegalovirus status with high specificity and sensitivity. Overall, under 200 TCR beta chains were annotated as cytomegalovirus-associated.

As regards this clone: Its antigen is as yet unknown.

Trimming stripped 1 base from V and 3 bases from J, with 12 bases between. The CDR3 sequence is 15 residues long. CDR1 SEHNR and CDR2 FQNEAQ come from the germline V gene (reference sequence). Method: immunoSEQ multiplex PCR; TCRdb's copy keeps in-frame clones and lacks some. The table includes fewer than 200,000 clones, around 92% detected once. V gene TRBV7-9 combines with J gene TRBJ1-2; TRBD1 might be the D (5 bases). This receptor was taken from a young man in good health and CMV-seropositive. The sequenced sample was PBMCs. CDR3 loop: CASSLVLRGDYGYTF. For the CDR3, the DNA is TGTGCCAGCAGCTTAGTTTTACGGGGGGACTATGGCTACACCTTC.